This passage covers 24 T cell receptor beta chains from one sample sequenced in a study of graft-versus-host responses after intestinal transplantation. Only in-frame clones appear in the TCRdb table, and some are missing; sequencing was by immunoSEQ multiplex PCR. The repertoire has 15,000 to 19,000 clones, around a third of them found once; the top ten carry around 3.6%. The input for sequencing was alloreactive CD4+ T cells from a mixed lymphocyte reaction culture, taken before intestinal transplant. Subset of the sample: CFSE-low proliferating T cells sorted from roughly six-day pre-transplant mixed lymphocyte reaction (GvH or HvG direction). Receptors were obtained from a human patient who received an intestinal transplant.

The V gene is TRBV20-1, the J gene TRBJ2-3; no reliable D call. The V and J ends lost 4 bases and 3 bases respectively, with 5 bases between them. The CDR3 is 11 residues long. The germline CDR1 and CDR2 sequences are DFQATT and SNEGSKA (reference sequence). Here the CDR3 reads CSATRTDTQYF. The CDR3 DNA is TGCAGTGCTACCAGGACAGATACGCAGTATTTT.

This clone has just a few counts. J is TRBJ2-5 and V is TRBV28; possibly TRBD2 for D (6 bases). The CDR3 loop spans 14 amino acids. Germline lookup yields CDR1 MDHEN and CDR2 SYDVKM. Trimming took 10 bases from V and 2 from J, leaving 17 bases between them. CDR3 sequence reads: CATRGYRLQETQYF. CDR3 nucleotide sequence: TGTGCCACCCGGGGGTATCGGTTACAAGAGACCCAGTACTTC.

This clone is deemed medium-sized. The chain combines TRBV18 with TRBJ1-4; 8 bases are shared with TRBD1. Germline CDR1 reads KGHSH; CDR2 reads LQKENI. J lost 6 bases, V lost 6 bases, and 3 bases had no gene match. The CDR3 is 13 residues long. CDR3 nucleotide sequence: TGTGCCAGCTCGGCGGGACAGGATGAAAAACTGTTTTTT. Its translation is CASSAGQDEKLFF.

This clone showed up just once. The chain has TRBV7-6 and TRBJ1-4; D is perhaps TRBD1 (6 bases). Germline V CDR1 and CDR2: SGHVS, FNYEAQ. V lost 1 base to trimming and J lost 2 bases, with 14 bases between them. The CDR3 is 17 amino acids. CDR3 sequence (DNA): TGTGCCAGCAGCTTAGGGGGGACACTATATACTAATGAAAAACTGTTTTTT. Translation: CASSLGGTLYTNEKLFF.

Judged by abundance, this clone is medium-sized. The CDR3 DNA sequence: TGTGCCAGCAGTGAAGGTTGGGTCAGGGCAGGGGGCTTTAATGAGCAGTTCTTC. It translates to CASSEGWVRAGGFNEQFF. This chain joins TRBV6-1 and TRBJ2-1; 8 positions match TRBD1. The CDR3 length is 18 residues. Per the germline V gene, CDR1 is MNHNS and CDR2 is SASEGT. The V segment lost 1 base and the J segment 7 bases; nucleotides outside the gene matches: 15.

This clone has only a few counts. V usage is TRBV21-1 and J usage is TRBJ1-6. TRBV21-1 is noted as a pseudogene. This CDR3 spans 18 amino acids. The CDR3 DNA is TGTGCCAGCAGCTGCTGGCAGAGGGTTTTAACCTATAATTCACCCCTCCACTTT. Protein product: CASSCWQRVLTYNSPLHF.

The chain carries TRBV9 and TRBJ2-5, with 7 bases matching TRBD2. In germline, CDR1 is SGDLS, CDR2 YYNGEE. J was trimmed by 5 bases and V by 2 bases; bases with no gene match: 12. This CDR3 region has 16 residues. Here the CDR3 reads CASSVRPSGMGETQYF. DNA of the CDR3: TGTGCCAGCAGCGTCAGGCCCAGCGGGATGGGGGAGACCCAGTACTTC.

This clone is medium-sized (0.01 to 0.1%) within its sample. V usage is TRBV18 and J usage is TRBJ2-7, with D maybe TRBD2 (7 bases). Germline loops: CDR1 KGHSH, CDR2 LQKENI. Trimming pared 6 bases from V and 0 bases from J, leaving 15 bases between. The CDR3 covers 15 residues. In DNA, the CDR3 is TGTGCCAGCTCCCCCTGGGGGGGCGCCTCCTACGAGCAGTACTTC. This gives the protein CASSPWGGASYEQYF.

The chain uses TRBV7-3 and TRBJ2-2, with D possibly TRBD1 on 5 matching bases. The V end was cut by 3 bases, the J end by 6 bases, with 5 bases between. Germline V gene sequence: CDR1 SGHTA, CDR2 FQGTGA. The CDR3 runs to 12 residues. The CDR3 protein is CASSLGPGELFF. In DNA, the CDR3 is TGTGCCAGCAGCTTGGGGCCCGGGGAGCTGTTTTTT. Full variable domain (missing parts from reference TRBV7-3 and TRBJ2-2): GAGVSQTPSNKVTEKGKYVELRCDPISGHTALYWYRQSLGQGPEFLIYFQGTGAADDSGLPNDRFFAVRPEGSVSTLKIQRTERGDSAVYLCASSLGPGELFFGEGSRLTVL.

This clone was seen only a few times. J is TRBJ2-2 and V is TRBV5-1; D is unresolved. The CDR3 is 14 amino acids. V was clipped by 2 bases and J by 7 bases, with 12 bases between them. Germline lookup yields CDR1 SGHRS and CDR2 YFSETQ. The CDR3, as DNA: TGCGCCAGCAGCTTAATGGTAGATGGCGGGGAGCTGTTTTTT. Residues: CASSLMVDGGELFF. The full variable domain, rest sourced from reference TRBV5-1 and TRBJ2-2, is KAGVTQTPRYLIKTRGQQVTLSCSPISGHRSVSWYQQTPGQGLQFLFEYFSETQRNKGNFPGRFSGRQFSNSRSEMNVSTLELGDSALYLCASSLMVDGGELFFGEGSRLTVL.

This clone was seen a few times. The rearrangement uses TRBV10-3 and TRBJ2-3; 9 positions match TRBD2. V lost 0 bases and J lost 5; bases outside the gene matches: 12. Germline lookup yields CDR1 ENHRY and CDR2 SYGVKD. CDR3 size: 18 residues. The CDR3 reads CAISESWSAGGEIDTQYF. The CDR3 DNA reads TGTGCCATCAGTGAGTCATGGTCTGCGGGAGGGGAGATAGATACGCAGTATTTT.

There are a few counts of this clone. This chain joins TRBV15 and TRBJ2-3; TRBD2 might be the D (5 bases). CDR1 and CDR2 from the germline V gene are LNHNV and YYDKDF (reference sequence). The CDR3 spans 13 residues. The germline V and J ends were trimmed by 5 bases and 11 bases, with 17 bases remaining between them. The CDR3 reads CATSLEGRGWQYF. CDR3 sequence (DNA): TGTGCCACCAGCTTGGAAGGGAGAGGATGGCAGTATTTT.

This clone was observed a handful of times. The rearrangement uses TRBV19 and TRBJ2-3, with unresolved D. The CDR3 runs to 12 residues. Trimming pared 5 bases from V and 0 bases from J, leaving 3 bases between. CDR1 and CDR2 (germline): LNHDA, SQIVND (reference sequence). CDR3 sequence (DNA): TGTGCCAGTAGTGTTAGCACAGATACGCAGTATTTT. It yields the protein CASSVSTDTQYF.

This clone showed up just once. The V call is TRBV6-6, the J call TRBJ1-2; D unclear. Looked up from germline, CDR1 is MNHNY and CDR2 is SVGAGI (reference sequence). The CDR3 loop spans 14 amino acids. Trimming took off 6 bases at V and 4 bases at J, with 15 bases between the two ends. The CDR3 DNA reads as TGTGCCAGCAGCATTGCACGGGGTAGCTATGGCTACACCTTC. It yields the protein CASSIARGSYGYTF.

The chain recombines TRBV5-4 with TRBJ2-3; no clear D gene. Germline V gives CDR1 SGHNT, CDR2 YYREEE (reference sequence). The CDR3 length is 16 residues. The V end was cut by 0 bases, the J end by 2 bases, with 13 bases between. The CDR3 DNA reads TGTGCCAGCAGCTTGGGGCGGCGTGTAGTCACAGATACGCAGTATTTT. This gives the protein CASSLGRRVVTDTQYF.

The rearrangement joins TRBV7-9 to TRBJ2-5; D might be TRBD1 (5 bases). V was pared by 4 bases and J by 1 base, with 13 bases between. CDR1 is SEHNR and CDR2 is FQNEAQ in the germline V gene (reference sequence). This CDR3 contains 15 residues. In DNA, the CDR3 is TGTGCCAGCAGCTCGGTATGGGGCCTCCAAGAGACCCAGTACTTC. It codes for CASSSVWGLQETQYF.

The table lists this clone with a few counts. V usage is TRBV7-2 and J usage is TRBJ2-5, with TRBD2 matching over 7 bases. J lost 2 bases, V lost 1 base, and 1 base had no gene match. The germline V gene has CDR1 SGHTA and CDR2 FQGNSA. The CDR3 extends over 14 amino acids. In DNA, the CDR3 is TGTGCCAGCAGCTTAGGAGCGGGGCAAGAGACCCAGTACTTC. Translated, it gives CASSLGAGQETQYF.

This sequence joins TRBV7-9 and TRBJ2-1; 7 nucleotides align to TRBD1. CDR1 and CDR2 (germline): SEHNR, FQNEAQ (reference sequence). J gave up 6 bases and V 0 bases, and 5 bases lay outside the gene matches. CDR3 length: 15 residues. Here the CDR3 reads CASSLAGQNFNEQFF. The CDR3 nucleotides are TGTGCCAGCAGCTTAGCGGGACAGAACTTCAATGAGCAGTTCTTC.

This clone is medium-sized (0.01 to 0.1%) in the sample. The chain links TRBV5-1 to TRBJ2-1; 7 nucleotides align to TRBD2. From germline, CDR1 is SGHRS and CDR2 YFSETQ. V lost 0 bases, J lost 7 bases, and 7 bases stayed unmatched. The CDR3 covers 15 residues. DNA for the CDR3: TGCGCCAGCAGCTTGGAGGCGGGAGTGGTAAATGAGCAGTTCTTC. Its protein product is CASSLEAGVVNEQFF.

The V and J genes are TRBV4-2 and TRBJ2-1; either TRBD1 or TRBD2 may fit D (6 bases each). Trimming removed 0 bases from V and 5 bases from J, with 17 bases in between. CDR1 and CDR2 from the germline V gene are LGHNA and YNFKEQ. The CDR3 contains 17 residues. The CDR3, as DNA: TGTGCCAGCAGCCAAGAGGGGGGCCTAGCAAATAACAATGAGCAGTTCTTC. Its protein product is CASSQEGGLANNNEQFF.

The V gene is TRBV7-3, the J gene TRBJ2-2; 7 bases align to TRBD2. Losses at the gene ends were 1 base for V and 6 bases for J; bases not matched to a gene: 11. Germline V gene lookup returns CDR1 SGHTA and CDR2 FQGTGA. This CDR3 is 17 amino acids long. In DNA, the CDR3 is TGTGCCAGCAGCTTAAGGGTTCTGGCGGGAGCTGCCGGGGAGCTGTTTTTT. This translates into CASSLRVLAGAAGELFF.

The DNA for the CDR3 is TGTGCCAGCAGTATCCTTGGGGGACTTAATGAAAAACTGTTTTTT. Amino acid sequence: CASSILGGLNEKLFF. This sequence joins TRBV7-1 and TRBJ1-4, with D tentatively TRBD1 (5 bases). TRBV7-1 is identified as an open reading frame with a role that is uncertain. This CDR3 region has 15 residues. V was trimmed by 6 bases and J by 4 bases, leaving 15 bases between them.

The J gene is TRBJ2-5, the V gene TRBV5-1; 11 bases agree with TRBD2. After removal of 5 bases from V and 1 base from J, the junction contained 7 bases not matched to a gene. CDR3 length equals 16 residues. Germline V gene sequence: CDR1 SGHRS, CDR2 YFSETQ. CDR3 DNA sequence: TGCGCCAGCAGATCCAGACTAGCGGGGACCCAAGAGACCCAGTACTTC. Translation gives CASRSRLAGTQETQYF.

The chain employs TRBV9 and TRBJ1-1; tentative D call: TRBD1 (5 bases). The ends were cut back, 0 bases at V and 4 bases at J, with 10 bases in the middle. CDR1 and CDR2 from the germline V gene are SGDLS and YYNGEE. The CDR3 sequence is 14 residues long. This CDR3 reads CASSVGAQGTEAFF. DNA for the CDR3: TGTGCCAGCAGCGTAGGGGCCCAGGGCACTGAAGCTTTCTTT.